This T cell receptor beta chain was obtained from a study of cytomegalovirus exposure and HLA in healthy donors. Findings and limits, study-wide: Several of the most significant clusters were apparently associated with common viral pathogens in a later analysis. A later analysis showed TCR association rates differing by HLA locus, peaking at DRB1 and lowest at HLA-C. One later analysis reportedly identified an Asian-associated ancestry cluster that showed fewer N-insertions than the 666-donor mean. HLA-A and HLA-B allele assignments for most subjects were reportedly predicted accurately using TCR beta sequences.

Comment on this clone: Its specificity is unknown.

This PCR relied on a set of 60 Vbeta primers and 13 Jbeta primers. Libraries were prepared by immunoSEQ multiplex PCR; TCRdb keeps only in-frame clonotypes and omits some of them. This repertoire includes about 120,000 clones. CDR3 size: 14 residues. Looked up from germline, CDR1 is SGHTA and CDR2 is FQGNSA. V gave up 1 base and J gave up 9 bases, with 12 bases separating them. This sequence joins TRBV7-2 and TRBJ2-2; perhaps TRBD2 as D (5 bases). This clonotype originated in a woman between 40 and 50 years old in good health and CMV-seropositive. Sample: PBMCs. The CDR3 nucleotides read TGTGCCAGCAGCTTAGAGGACTTCTCAAGGGAGCTGTTTTTT. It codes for CASSLEDFSRELFF.